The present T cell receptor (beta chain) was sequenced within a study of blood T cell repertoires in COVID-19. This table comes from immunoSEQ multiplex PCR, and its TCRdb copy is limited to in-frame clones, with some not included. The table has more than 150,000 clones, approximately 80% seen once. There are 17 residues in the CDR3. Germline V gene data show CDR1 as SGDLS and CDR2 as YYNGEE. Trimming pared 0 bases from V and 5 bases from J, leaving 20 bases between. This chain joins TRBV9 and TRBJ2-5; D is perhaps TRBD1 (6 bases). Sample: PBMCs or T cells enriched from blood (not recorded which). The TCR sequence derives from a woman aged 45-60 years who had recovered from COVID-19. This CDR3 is CASSVAGGTGPWETQYF. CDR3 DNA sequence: TGTGCCAGCAGCGTAGCTGGGGGAACAGGGCCTTGGGAGACCCAGTACTTC.